Shown below are 26 T cell receptor beta chains from a single sample sequenced in a study of T cells in women clearing cervical HPV infection. Repertoires were generated with immunoSEQ multiplex PCR, while TCRdb's copy carries only in-frame clones and drops some. Its clone listing holds tens of thousands of clones. The source material was blood buffy coat. The source of these receptors is a woman between 18 and 70 years old with a cervical HPV16 infection that either progressed to CIN3+ or cleared (not recorded which).

Points on this clone: The read is 3 residues too short to cover the CDR3 end, so that end is filled in from the germline J gene. This chain joins TRBV10-3 and TRBJ2-3; TRBD1 or TRBD2 may be the D gene (5 bases each). CDR1 is ENHRY, CDR2 SYGVKD, per germline. The CDR3 is 15 residues long. Trimming took 4 bases from V and 4 from J, leaving 15 bases between them. The chain's CDR3 is CAISGTVEGPDTQYF. The DNA read from the CDR3 is TGTGCCATCAGTGGGACGGTCGAGGGGCCAGATACG.

About this clone itself: The read finishes 3 residues shy of the CDR3 end, and the germline J gene is used to complete it. The rearrangement joins TRBV7-9 to TRBJ2-2; 8 nucleotides align to TRBD2. CDR1 and CDR2 (germline): SEHNR, FQNEAQ (reference sequence). This CDR3 has 14 residues. The CDR3 region is CASSQAGGNEKLFF. The sequenced part of the CDR3 DNA is TGTGCCAGCAGCCAGGCGGGGGGAAATGAAAAG.

With respect to this clone: The read gets to within 3 residues of the CDR3 end, and the germline J gene fills in the rest. The V call is TRBV2, the J call TRBJ2-3, with D maybe TRBD1 (6 bases). CDR3 length equals 12 residues. In germline, CDR1 is SNHLY, CDR2 FYNNEI. The CDR3 loop is CASTDSDQPQYF. Incomplete CDR3 DNA: TGTGCCAGCACGGACAGCGATCAGCCG.

In the case of this clone: Other DNA sequences in the sample encode the same CDR3. CDR3 bases read: TGTGCCAGCAGCCTTGACATGAGCTCTGGAAACACC. Its translation: CASSLDMSSGNT. The whole CDR3 sequence reads CASSLDMSSGNTIYF. The rearrangement uses TRBV7-2 and TRBJ1-3; D not certain. Read sequence stops 3 residues before the CDR3 end, and the germline J gene provides the missing end. CDR3 length equals 15 residues. From germline, CDR1 is SGHTA and CDR2 FQGNSA. V was pared by 5 bases and J by 0 bases, with 11 bases between.

Note on this clone: The read stops 3 residues short of the end of the CDR3; the missing end is completed from the germline J gene. The rearrangement uses TRBV10-3 and TRBJ2-3; TRBD2 aligns across 10 bases. Unmatched junction bases numbered 5, after V lost 3 bases and J lost 2 bases. CDR3 length: 16 residues. Germline lookup yields CDR1 ENHRY and CDR2 SYGVKD. The sequenced part of the CDR3 DNA is TGTGCCATCAGTGAATCTAGCGGGGGACTCACAGATACG. Translated: CAISESSGGLTDT. The entire CDR3 protein reads CAISESSGGLTDTQYF.

A word on this clone: The read stops 3 residues short of the end of the CDR3; the missing end is completed from the germline J gene. The V and J genes are TRBV6-2 or TRBV6-3 and TRBJ2-3, with D perhaps given as TRBD1 or TRBD2 (5 bases each). Per the germline V gene, CDR1 is MNHEY and CDR2 is SVGEGT. CDR3 length: 15 residues. The CDR3: CASTSLEGRGETQYF. The covered CDR3 bases are TGTGCCAGCACTTCTCTTGAAGGAAGAGGGGAGACG.

On this clone itself: An end of the junction does not agree with germline; a read error may underlie this. The read ends 3 residues before the CDR3 terminus; that terminus is restored from the germline J gene. This rearrangement joins TRBV4-2 to TRBJ2-7; TRBD2 matches 10 bases. Per germline, CDR1 LGHNA and CDR2 YNFKEQ. The CDR3 covers 16 residues. CDR3 protein: CASSQGDPGLAHEQYF. The sequenced part of the CDR3 DNA is TGCGCCAGCAGCCAAGGGGATCCGGGACTAGCGCACGAG.

About this clone: From the germline J gene comes the end of the CDR3, since the read stops 3 residues before it. The chain combines TRBV6-1 with TRBJ2-3; 10 bases match TRBD2. J was trimmed by 2 bases and V by 2 bases; bases with no gene match: 4. From germline, CDR1 is MNHNS and CDR2 SASEGT. CDR3 length: 16 amino acids. CDR3 amino acids: CASSERAGGLTDTQYF. Partial CDR3 DNA: TGTGCCAGCAGTGAAAGAGCGGGGGGGCTCACAGATACG.

As for this clone: Sequencing ends 3 residues short of the CDR3 end; the germline J gene provides the rest. This chain connects TRBV7-9 to TRBJ2-2; D remains unclear. Germline-derived CDR1 and CDR2 are SEHNR and FQNEAQ (reference sequence). CDR3 size: 15 residues. The sequenced CDR3 bases are TGTGCCAGCAGCTCCGGAGAGACCACTAATGAAAAG. It specifies CASSSGETTNEK. The complete CDR3 sequence is CASSSGETTNEKLFF.

In regard to this clone: The sequence runs out 3 residues before the end of the CDR3; the remainder is reconstructed from the germline J gene. The chain combines TRBV7-2 with TRBJ2-4; maybe TRBD1 (6 bases). The CDR3 has 15 residues. Germline V lookup: CDR1 SGHTA, CDR2 FQGNSA. The covered CDR3 bases are TGTGCCAGCAGCTTCGCAGGGGTGGTTGGTCAGCCT. Translated: CASSFAGVVGQP. The full CDR3 sequence reads CASSFAGVVGQPQYF.

Incomplete CDR3 DNA: TGTGCCAGCAGTGAAGATTCGAGGGGACAGCAAGGA. This encodes CASSEDSRGQQG. The entire CDR3 sequence reads CASSEDSRGQQGAFF. The chain combines TRBV2 with TRBJ1-1; 7 nucleotides line up with TRBD1. Read sequence stops 3 residues before the CDR3 end, and the germline J gene provides the missing end. This CDR3 contains 15 residues. Germline V gene lookup returns CDR1 SNHLY and CDR2 FYNNEI.

As regards this clone: The read stops 3 residues short of the end of the CDR3; the missing end is completed from the germline J gene. J is TRBJ1-2 and V is TRBV6-2 or TRBV6-3, with TRBD1 matching 9 bases. Germline V gene lookup returns CDR1 MNHEY and CDR2 SVGEGT. The length of the CDR3 is 14 residues. CDR3 DNA, as far as it was read: TGTGCCAGCAGGTTCTCCAACAGGGGGCCGGTC. Translated, it gives CASRFSNRGPV. The entire CDR3 protein reads CASRFSNRGPVYTF.

Frequency places this clone as medium-sized. Read coverage stops 3 residues before the CDR3 terminus; the germline J gene supplies the remainder. The J gene is TRBJ2-1, the V gene TRBV30; TRBD1 matches 11 bases. V shed 3 bases, J shed 4 bases, and the junction held 5 bases outside the gene matches. Germline V gene sequence: CDR1 GTSNPN, CDR2 SVGIG (reference sequence). The CDR3 totals 15 residues. The CDR3: CAWRGDRGRYNEQFF. CDR3 DNA (partial): TGTGCCTGGAGAGGGGACAGGGGGAGGTACAATGAG. Complete variable domain (other parts from reference TRBV30 and TRBJ2-1): SQTIHQWPATLVQPVGSPLSLECTVEGTSNPNLYWYRQAAGRGLQLLFYSVGIGQISSEVPQNLSASRPQDRQFILSSKKLLLSDSGFYLCAWRGDRGRYNEQFFGPGTRLTVL.

About this clone: The read finishes 3 residues shy of the CDR3 end, and the germline J gene is used to complete it. The gene calls are TRBV7-6 and TRBJ1-4, with a weak D call TRBD1 (6 bases). CDR1 and CDR2 from the germline V gene are SGHVS and FNYEAQ. The CDR3 contains 12 residues. The CDR3 bases that were read are TGTGCCAGCAGCTTAGTCCCAGGGGAA. Amino acids: CASSLVPGE. The whole CDR3 reads CASSLVPGELFF.

On this clone itself: Read data end 3 residues before the CDR3 end; the end is taken from the germline J gene. This chain links TRBV19 with TRBJ1-5; tentative D call: TRBD1 (5 bases). CDR3 length equals 12 residues. Germline V gene lookup returns CDR1 LNHDA and CDR2 SQIVND (reference sequence). V was trimmed by 4 bases and J by 6 bases, leaving 7 bases between them. The CDR3 spells CASSTGSQPQHF. The covered CDR3 bases are TGTGCCAGTAGTACAGGGAGTCAGCCC.

Worth noting for this clone: From the germline J gene comes the end of the CDR3, since the read stops 3 residues before it. The chain uses TRBV19 and TRBJ2-3; tentative D call: TRBD2 (6 bases). The CDR3 is 14 residues long. Germline CDR1 is LNHDA and CDR2 is SQIVND (reference sequence). Trimming shortened V by 1 base and J by 7 bases, and 12 bases separated the two germline ends. This CDR3 is CASSIGGADYTQYF. The DNA read from the CDR3 is TGTGCCAGTAGTATAGGCGGGGCCGATTATACG.

Concerning this clone itself: The read falls 3 residues short of the CDR3 end, and the missing part is taken from the germline J gene. V is TRBV20-1 and J is TRBJ2-5, with 11 nucleotides matching TRBD2. Trimming at V came to 5 bases and at J to 4 bases, leaving 6 bases not matched to a gene. CDR1 is DFQATT and CDR2 is SNEGSKA in the germline V gene (reference sequence). This CDR3 contains 14 residues. CDR3 bases read: TGCAGTGCTCCCATCGGACTAGCGGGAGAGACC. It is translated as CSAPIGLAGET. The CDR3, in full, reads CSAPIGLAGETQYF.

As concerns this clone: The read is 3 residues too short to cover the CDR3 end, so that end is filled in from the germline J gene. The V call is TRBV7-2, the J call TRBJ2-2; D gene unclear. CDR3 length equals 14 residues. V was cut by 7 bases and J by 0 bases, with 9 bases left in between. The germline V gene has CDR1 SGHTA and CDR2 FQGNSA. The CDR3 loop reads CASTVEPNTGELFF. CDR3 DNA, as far as it was read: TGTGCCAGCACCGTCGAGCCGAACACCGGGGAG. Based on the CDR3 plus reference TRBV7-2 and TRBJ2-2, the full variable domain is GAGVSQSPSNKVTEKGKDVELRCDPISGHTALYWYRQSLGQGLEFLIYFQGNSAPDKSGLPSDRFSAERTGGSVSTLTIQRTQQEDSAVYLCASTVEPNTGELFFGEGSRLTVL.

As concerns this clone: Sequencing ends 3 residues short of the CDR3 end; the germline J gene provides the rest. The chain uses TRBV7-9 and TRBJ2-1; TRBD2 agrees at 13 bases. The CDR3 loop spans 15 amino acids. The J segment lost 9 bases and the V segment lost 10 bases, leaving 12 bases of the junction unmatched. Germline lookup yields CDR1 SEHNR and CDR2 FQNEAQ (reference sequence). The CDR3 bases that were read are TGTGCCACCAGGGAGACTAGCGGGGGGCTACGTGAG. The encoded protein is CATRETSGGLRE. The entire CDR3 protein is CATRETSGGLREQFF.

About this clone itself: The read is 3 residues too short to cover the CDR3 end, so that end is filled in from the germline J gene. V is TRBV20-1 and J is TRBJ1-5; D ambiguous. Germline V gene data show CDR1 as DFQATT and CDR2 as SNEGSKA (reference sequence). Trimming took off 3 bases at V and 4 bases at J, with 13 bases between the two ends. This CDR3 region has 14 residues. CDR3 DNA, as far as it was read: TGCAGTGCTAGCCGCGGAGCAGATAATCAGCCC. Protein sequence: CSASRGADNQP. The whole CDR3 sequence reads CSASRGADNQPQHF.

To note about this clone: From the germline J gene comes the end of the CDR3, since the read stops 3 residues before it. The chain is built from TRBV18 and TRBJ2-2, with D possibly matching TRBD1 (6 bases). Germline V gene data show CDR1 as KGHSH and CDR2 as LQKENI. CDR3 length equals 14 residues. The CDR3 loop reads CASSPPGDNSPLFF. The DNA read from the CDR3 is TGTGCCAGCTCACCACCCGGGGACAATTCACCG.

In regard to this clone: The read stops 3 residues short of the end of the CDR3; the missing end is completed from the germline J gene. The chain uses TRBV6-2 or TRBV6-3 and TRBJ2-3, with D tentatively TRBD2 (6 bases). Germline CDR1 MNHEY, CDR2 SVGEGT. V was clipped by 2 bases and J by 3 bases, with 15 bases between them. This CDR3 is 16 amino acids long. CDR3 bases read: TGTGCCAGCAGTTACCCGGCAGGCGGGATTACAGATACG. This codes for CASSYPAGGITDT. In full, the CDR3 is CASSYPAGGITDTQYF.

Concerning this clone itself: The read finishes 3 residues shy of the CDR3 end, and the germline J gene is used to complete it. The genes are TRBV4-2 and TRBJ2-1, with 9 bases lining up with TRBD2. Germline values: CDR1 LGHNA, CDR2 YNFKEQ. The CDR3 has 15 amino acids. V lost 2 bases, J lost 4 bases, and 3 bases stayed unmatched. This chain's CDR3 is CASSQLAGAYNEQFF. CDR3 bases read: TGTGCCAGCAGCCAATTAGCGGGGGCTTACAATGAG.

Remarks on this clone: Coverage ceases 3 residues before the CDR3 finishes, and the germline J gene fills in the end. The rearrangement uses TRBV19 and TRBJ1-4; 7 bases agree with TRBD1. Trimming at V came to 3 bases and at J to 8 bases, leaving 12 bases not matched to a gene. CDR3 length equals 16 residues. Germline-derived CDR1 and CDR2 are LNHDA and SQIVND (reference sequence). The CDR3 sequence: CASSMEGARVREKLFF. The sequenced CDR3 bases are TGTGCCAGTAGTATGGAGGGGGCCCGTGTAAGAGAAAAA.

About this clone: The CDR3 end is not reached by the read, which stops 3 residues before it; the germline J gene fills it in. The chain couples TRBV20-1 to TRBJ2-3, with D uncertain. Germline CDR1 and CDR2: DFQATT and SNEGSKA (reference sequence). The CDR3 runs to 15 residues. Trimming removed 0 bases at V and 4 bases at J, with 14 bases between. Incomplete CDR3 DNA: TGCAGTGCTAGAGATCTCGAGCGAGGAGCAGATACG. Translating gives CSARDLERGADT. The CDR3 as a whole reads CSARDLERGADTQYF.

To note about this clone: The read comes to an end 3 residues before the CDR3 does, leaving the germline J gene to fill in the end. The chain joins TRBV5-1 to TRBJ1-4, with 7 bases lining up with TRBD1. The germline gives CDR1 SGHRS, CDR2 YFSETQ. Germline trimming cut 2 bases from V and 3 bases from J; bases unmatched to any gene: 4. The CDR3 contains 15 residues. CDR3 loop: CASSLSGTANEKLFF. Incomplete CDR3 DNA: TGCGCCAGCAGCTTAAGTGGGACAGCTAATGAAAAA. The full variable domain, in which reference TRBV5-1 and TRBJ1-4 provide the parts outside the CDR3, is KAGVTQTPRYLIKTRGQQVTLSCSPISGHRSVSWYQQTPGQGLQFLFEYFSETQRNKGNFPGRFSGRQFSNSRSEMNVSTLELGDSALYLCASSLSGTANEKLFFGSGTQLSVL.